Shown below are 14 T cell receptor beta chains from a single sample sequenced in a study of T-cell memory formation after mild COVID-19. One entry per CDR3 protein results from TCRdb running MiXCR on the 5' RACE reads. The sample contains roughly 310,000 distinct CDR3 sequences, roughly 15% of which appear only once. Input material: PBMCs or a T cell subset sorted from them (not recorded which). The receptors were gathered from a man between 18 and 35 years old who had mild COVID-19 (a few samples of this study predate the infection). Cell type and time point are not known.

The chain uses TRBV27 and TRBJ2-1; D is ambiguous. The CDR3 consists of 12 residues. V dropped 6 bases and J dropped 5 bases, with 8 bases sitting between them. Per the germline V gene, CDR1 is MNHEY and CDR2 is SMNVEV (reference sequence). In nucleotides, the CDR3 is TGTGCCAGCAGGGGTCCCCACAATGAGCAGTTCTTC. It specifies CASRGPHNEQFF.

The J gene is TRBJ1-6, the V gene TRBV5-1; 9 nucleotides agree with TRBD1. Germline CDR1 reads SGHRS; CDR2 reads YFSETQ. This CDR3 has 16 residues. V lost 4 bases, J lost 8 bases, and 10 bases stayed unmatched. This chain's CDR3 is CASSPRDRAEYSPLHF. The CDR3 nucleotides read TGCGCCAGCAGCCCCCGGGACAGGGCGGAATATTCACCCCTCCACTTT.

In this sample, this clonotype turned up a few times. The chain joins TRBV24-1 to TRBJ2-7; TRBD1 matches at 9 bases. Germline V gene sequence: CDR1 KGHDR, CDR2 SFDVKD. The CDR3 loop spans 13 amino acids. V shed 3 bases and J 5 bases; nucleotides not matched to a gene: 1. The CDR3 bases are TGTGCCACCAGTGATCGGACAGGGGACGAGCAGTACTTC. Encoded protein: CATSDRTGDEQYF.

This sequence joins TRBV7-2 and TRBJ1-6; weak D call: TRBD1 (5 bases). V gave up 5 bases and J gave up 5 bases, with 16 bases separating them. The CDR3 has 16 amino acids. From germline, CDR1 is SGHTA and CDR2 FQGNSA. The CDR3 reads CASSPAGAVNNSPLHF. In nucleotides, the CDR3 is TGTGCCAGCAGCCCAGCCGGGGCAGTTAATAATTCACCCCTCCACTTT.

This sequence joins TRBV20-1 and TRBJ2-1; perhaps TRBD2 as D (5 bases). The CDR3 consists of 15 residues. The germline gives CDR1 DFQATT, CDR2 SNEGSKA (reference sequence). V lost 3 bases to trimming and J lost 7 bases, with 19 bases between them. This chain's CDR3 is CSASRASLTSNEQFF. The DNA for the CDR3 is TGCAGTGCTAGTCGGGCTAGCCTCACTTCAAATGAGCAGTTCTTC.

The J gene is TRBJ2-3, the V gene TRBV9, with 8 bases that match TRBD1. The CDR3 is 16 residues long. Trimming removed 1 base from V and 2 bases from J; junction bases left unmatched: 6. Germline CDR1 reads SGDLS; CDR2 reads YYNGEE. CDR3 nucleotides: TGTGCCAGCAGCGTATTCGGGACAGGAGCCACAGATACGCAGTATTTT. As protein: CASSVFGTGATDTQYF.

This clonotype has a handful of counts. J is TRBJ2-1 and V is TRBV2; 8 nucleotides align to TRBD2. The CDR3 consists of 14 residues. Germline V gives CDR1 SNHLY, CDR2 FYNNEI. The ends lost 6 bases at V and 8 bases at J; junction bases unmatched: 9. CDR3 DNA: TGTGCCAGCAGGTTCGAAGCGGGGGCCCATGAGCAGTTCTTC. The encoded protein is CASRFEAGAHEQFF.

This chain joins TRBV19 and TRBJ2-3; TRBD2 agrees at 10 bases. The CDR3 has 15 residues. V lost 7 bases, J lost 3 bases, and 7 bases stayed unmatched. The V gene's germline CDR1 is LNHDA and CDR2 SQIVND (reference sequence). The DNA of the CDR3 is TGTGCCAGTACCCCACTAGCGGGGAGGACAGATACGCAGTATTTT. Amino acids: CASTPLAGRTDTQYF.

This clonotype appeared a few times. V usage is TRBV7-9 and J usage is TRBJ1-2; D gene ambiguous. The V and J ends lost 2 bases and 4 bases respectively, with 8 bases between them. The germline gives CDR1 SEHNR, CDR2 FQNEAQ (reference sequence). CDR3 size: 13 residues. This CDR3 reads CASSLLGIYGYTF. CDR3 bases: TGTGCCAGCAGCTTATTGGGAATCTATGGCTACACCTTC.

This clonotype appeared many times. The CDR3 loop reads CASSGETQYF. The CDR3 DNA follows: TGTGCCAGTAGTGGGGAGACCCAGTACTTC. The chain employs TRBV19 and TRBJ2-5; D gene unclear. Deletions cut 5 bases from V and 5 bases from J, with 3 bases between. Per germline, CDR1 LNHDA and CDR2 SQIVND (reference sequence). CDR3 length equals 10 residues.

This clonotype came up many times. This chain connects TRBV4-1 to TRBJ1-1; no clear D. V was trimmed by 0 bases and J by 0 bases, leaving 11 bases between them. The CDR3 is 16 residues long. The V gene's germline CDR1 is MGHRA and CDR2 YSYEKL. CDR3 sequence: CASSQDAGNMNTEAFF. In DNA form, the CDR3 reads TGCGCCAGCAGCCAAGACGCAGGCAACATGAACACTGAAGCTTTCTTT.

This clonotype turned up a few times. This chain links TRBV29-1 with TRBJ1-1; possibly TRBD1 for D (5 bases). This CDR3 is 11 amino acids long. Germline V lookup: CDR1 SQVTM, CDR2 ANQGSEA. The CDR3 bases are TGCGGGGGAGGGGAAAACACTGAAGCTTTCTTT. Residues: CGGGENTEAFF.

This clonotype was seen a few times. The J gene is TRBJ2-5, the V gene TRBV7-9; TRBD1 matches at 7 bases. The CDR3 length is 14 residues. The germline gives CDR1 SEHNR, CDR2 FQNEAQ (reference sequence). Trimming at V came to 5 bases and at J to 1 base, leaving 4 bases not matched to a gene. CDR3 DNA: TGTGCCAGCAGCAAGGACAGGACCCAAGAGACCCAGTACTTC. Protein product: CASSKDRTQETQYF.

The table lists this clonotype with a few counts. The V gene is TRBV4-1, the J gene TRBJ2-5; 8 bases agree with TRBD2. Germline lookup yields CDR1 MGHRA and CDR2 YSYEKL. The CDR3 has 16 amino acids. The V gene end was trimmed by 0 bases and the J gene end by 4 bases; junction bases not matched to a gene: 7. CDR3 DNA sequence: TGCGCCAGCAGCCAAGACAACGGGGGGGCCTCAGAGACCCAGTACTTC. This encodes CASSQDNGGASETQYF.